This T cell receptor (beta chain) was recorded in a study of resident and recirculating memory T cells in vitiligo. Study overall: Shave-biopsy epidermis from lesional and nonlesional skin was sequenced alongside PBMCs.

Germline CDR1 LGHNA, CDR2 YNFKEQ. With 0 bases clipped from V and 6 bases from J, the junction kept 1 base outside the gene matches. The CDR3 runs to 14 residues. Assay used: immunoSEQ multiplex PCR; TCRdb lists only in-frame clones, some missing. Here the sample spans roughly 76,000 clones, approximately 90% being singletons. Confetti depigmentation, marking active vitiligo, was absent in these patients. No vitiligo treatment was given during the prior three months. This sequence was found in a male donor with vitiligo. The chain uses TRBV4-2 and TRBJ2-7, with 11 bases lining up with TRBD2. The sequencing sample was made of blood. The CDR3 sequence is CASSQDSGGAEQYF. Written as DNA, the CDR3 is TGTGCCAGCAGCCAAGATAGCGGGGGGGCCGAGCAGTACTTC.